A selection of T cell receptor beta chains follows, all from one sample in a study of blood T cell repertoires in COVID-19. Clones were sequenced by immunoSEQ multiplex PCR, and TCRdb holds only the in-frame ones, with some missing. The sample consists of 50,000 to 70,000 clones, around 86% of them appearing once. Sequencing used peripheral blood. The origin of the receptors is a human donor with active COVID-19. The donor label of this sample is uncertain. Both conserved end residues are part of each CDR3. D genes are given only for firm matches. Size tells how often a clone was seen (once, few, many) or the class of an expanded clone, and some rows leave it out.

d_call | clone_size | j_call | cdr3_length | v_call | cdr3_nt | cdr3_aa
- | - | TRBJ2-7 | 12 | TRBV24-1 | TGTGCCACCAGTGGTACAGGGTTCGAGCAGTACTTC | CATSGTGFEQYF
- | - | TRBJ2-3 | 13 | TRBV2 | TGTGCCAGCAGTGGGCAAGGGGCGGATACGCAGTATTTT | CASSGQGADTQYF
TRBD1 | - | TRBJ1-2 | 13 | TRBV12-3/TRBV12-4 | TGTGCCAGCAATGGACAGGGGAAGGGAGGCTACACCTTC | CASNGQGKGGYTF
- | - | TRBJ1-5 | 14 | TRBV6-6 | TGTGCCAGCACCCCCAGGGGTGAGAGTCAGCCCCAGCATTTT | CASTPRGESQPQHF
TRBD1 | - | TRBJ1-3 | 15 | TRBV5-4 | TGTGCCAGCAGCATCGGGACAGCTGAACGAAACACCATATATTTT | CASSIGTAERNTIYF
TRBD1 | - | TRBJ1-2 | 14 | TRBV19 | TGTGCCAGTAGTATCTTAGCAGGGGGCTATGGCTACACCTTC | CASSILAGGYGYTF
- | - | TRBJ1-2 | 14 | TRBV11-2 | TGTGCCAGCAGCTTAGACAGGGGCTGGAGTGGCTACACCTTC | CASSLDRGWSGYTF
TRBD2 | - | TRBJ2-2 | 17 | TRBV6-2/TRBV6-3 | TGTGCCAGCAGTTACGTGAAACTAGCGGGATACACCGGGGAGCTGTTTTTT | CASSYVKLAGYTGELFF
TRBD2 | - | TRBJ2-1 | 17 | TRBV7-9 | TGTGCCAGCAGCTCATCGACTAGCGGGAGTTGGTACAATGAGCAGTTCTTC | CASSSSTSGSWYNEQFF
- | - | TRBJ2-5 | 15 | TRBV7-2 | TGTGCCAGCAGCTTAGCTGGTCGGCGGGAAGAGACCCAGTACTTC | CASSLAGRREETQYF
TRBD1 | - | TRBJ2-4 | 16 | TRBV3-1/TRBV3-2 | TGTGCCAGCAGCCAAGCGCCTACAGGGGTTAGAAACATTCAGTACTTC | CASSQAPTGVRNIQYF
- | - | TRBJ2-5 | 14 | TRBV28 | TGTGCCAGCAGTTTAGCGGGCCTACAAGAAACCCAGTACTTC | CASSLAGLQETQYF
- | - | TRBJ2-7 | 15 | TRBV18 | TGTGCCAGCTCACGAGAGGGCCCCCCCGGCCACGAGCAGTACTTC | CASSREGPPGHEQYF
TRBD1 | - | TRBJ1-1 | 13 | TRBV19 | TGTGCCAGTAGTATTCAGACAGGGCGACCCGCTTTCTTT | CASSIQTGRPAFF
TRBD1 | once | TRBJ2-1 | 14 | TRBV7-2 | TGTGCCAGCAGCCCTGGACAGGGGTACAATGAGCAGTTCTTC | CASSPGQGYNEQFF
TRBD2 | - | TRBJ2-7 | 14 | TRBV13 | TGTGCCAGCAGCCGGCTAGCGGGGGCGAGGGAGCAGTACTTC | CASSRLAGAREQYF
TRBD2 | - | TRBJ2-1 | 16 | TRBV28 | TGTGCCAGCAGTCTACCTAGCGGGGGCTCCTACAATGAGCAGTTCTTC | CASSLPSGGSYNEQFF
TRBD2 | once | TRBJ2-4 | 19 | TRBV4-2 | TGTGCCAGCAGCCAAGATGTGCTAGCGGGGGACCCCAGTGCGGTCATTCAGTACTTC | CASSQDVLAGDPSAVIQYF
TRBD1 | - | TRBJ1-5 | 14 | TRBV6-5 | TGTGCCAGCAGTTACGACAGGGGGACTCAGCCCCAGCATTTT | CASSYDRGTQPQHF
TRBD1 | few | TRBJ1-6 | 14 | TRBV7-3 | TGTGCCAGCAGCTCTGGACAGGATAATTCACCCCTCCACTTT | CASSSGQDNSPLHF
- | - | TRBJ2-1 | 12 | TRBV7-9 | TGTGCCAGCAGCTTTTCCTTGAATGAGCAGTTCTTC | CASSFSLNEQFF
TRBD1 | - | TRBJ1-2 | 16 | TRBV11-2 | TGTGCCAGCAGCTTAGATGGGGGGACAGGCCCCTATGGCTACACCTTC | CASSLDGGTGPYGYTF
- | - | TRBJ1-5 | 14 | TRBV19 | TGTGCCAGTAGTATAGAATCCTTCCGTTGGCCCCAGCATTTT | CASSIESFRWPQHF
TRBD1 | - | TRBJ2-7 | 17 | TRBV5-1 | TGCGCCAGCAGCTTTCTAGACGGGACAGGGGCCCCTTACGAGCAGTACTTC | CASSFLDGTGAPYEQYF
TRBD1 | - | TRBJ2-2 | 16 | TRBV7-3 | TGTGCCAGCAGCTTAAGGGGGACAGGGGCCACCGGGGAGCTGTTTTTT | CASSLRGTGATGELFF
TRBD1 | - | TRBJ2-7 | 14 | TRBV7-9 | TGTGCCAGCAGCCCGGGACAGGCGTTCTACGAGCAGTACTTC | CASSPGQAFYEQYF
TRBD1 | - | TRBJ1-5 | 18 | TRBV4-2 | TGTGCCAGCAGCCAAGATGCGGGACAGATAATTAGCAATCAGCCCCAGCATTTT | CASSQDAGQIISNQPQHF
TRBD2 | - | TRBJ2-5 | 13 | TRBV6-4 | TGTGCCAGTAGCGGGGAACCTCAAGAGACCCAGTACTTC | CASSGEPQETQYF
- | - | TRBJ2-1 | 14 | TRBV5-1 | TGCGCCAGCAGCGAGCCACTAGTAGGGAATGAGCAGTTCTTC | CASSEPLVGNEQFF
TRBD1 | - | TRBJ1-5 | 14 | TRBV29-1 | TGCAGCGTTGCATCAGGGGGGAGCAATCAGCCCCAGCATTTT | CSVASGGSNQPQHF
TRBD2 | - | TRBJ2-1 | 16 | TRBV25-1 | TGTGCCAGCAGTGATCTAGCGGGAGTCCGGGGCAATGAGCAGTTCTTC | CASSDLAGVRGNEQFF
TRBD1 | - | TRBJ1-1 | 13 | TRBV11-2 | TGTGCCAGCAGGACAGGGAAAGTACTCTCGGCTTTCTTT | CASRTGKVLSAFF
- | - | TRBJ1-5 | 14 | TRBV28 | TGTGCCAGCAGCCCACCTATTAGCAATCAGCCCCAGCATTTT | CASSPPISNQPQHF
TRBD1 | - | TRBJ1-2 | 14 | TRBV28 | TGTGCCAGCAGTAATACCGGAGGGGGCAATGGCTACACCTTC | CASSNTGGGNGYTF
TRBD1 | - | TRBJ2-7 | 15 | TRBV2 | TGTGCCAGCATAAAAAGGGGGCAGGGGGAATACGAGCAGTACTTC | CASIKRGQGEYEQYF
- | - | TRBJ1-1 | 15 | TRBV6-2/TRBV6-3 | TGTGCCAGCAGTTGGAGTAAAGGGGGTTGGACTGAAGCTTTCTTT | CASSWSKGGWTEAFF
TRBD1 | - | TRBJ1-6 | 12 | TRBV6-4 | TGTGCCAGCAGCGAGGGACAGTCACCCCTCCACTTT | CASSEGQSPLHF
- | - | TRBJ1-2 | 15 | TRBV6-4 | TGTGCCAGCAAAATTACGACAAGTTCTAACTATGGCTACACCTTC | CASKITTSSNYGYTF
- | - | TRBJ2-2 | 11 | TRBV6-5 | TGTGCCAGCAGCCACATCGGGGAGCTGTTTTTT | CASSHIGELFF
- | few | TRBJ1-1 | 12 | TRBV3-1/TRBV3-2 | TGTGCCAGCAGCCAAGGGCGGTATGAAGCTTTCTTT | CASSQGRYEAFF
TRBD1 | - | TRBJ1-1 | 14 | TRBV18 | TGTGCCAGCTCGGGACAGGGGGCAGACACTGAAGCTTTCTTT | CASSGQGADTEAFF
TRBD1 | - | TRBJ1-1 | 13 | TRBV6-5 | TGTGCCAGCAGCGACAGGGAGGCCACTGAAGCTTTCTTT | CASSDREATEAFF
- | - | TRBJ2-1 | 18 | TRBV3-1/TRBV3-2 | TGTGCCAGCAGCCAAGATAAATTGCGAGGGTCGAACGACAATGAGCAGTTCTTC | CASSQDKLRGSNDNEQFF
TRBD1 | - | TRBJ2-5 | 13 | TRBV30 | TGTGCCTGGAGAGGGGACAGGGGAGAGACCCAGTACTTC | CAWRGDRGETQYF
- | - | TRBJ2-6 | 15 | TRBV15 | TGTGCCACCAGCAGAGGGAGAACTGGGGCCAACGTCCTGACTTTC | CATSRGRTGANVLTF
TRBD1 | - | TRBJ2-7 | 17 | TRBV11-2 | TGTGCCAGCAGCTTAAAAATGGACAGGCCGGACCCCTACGAGCAGTACTTC | CASSLKMDRPDPYEQYF
TRBD1 | - | TRBJ1-5 | 16 | TRBV27 | TGTGCCAGCAGTGGCGGGACAGGGGGTGGCAATCAGCCCCAGCATTTT | CASSGGTGGGNQPQHF
- | - | TRBJ1-2 | 12 | TRBV29-1 | TGCAGCGTAGGTCACGGAGACTATGGCTACACCTTC | CSVGHGDYGYTF
TRBD1 | - | TRBJ2-6 | 14 | TRBV28 | TGTGCCAGCAGTGGGACAGCTGGGGCCAACGTCCTGACTTTC | CASSGTAGANVLTF
- | - | TRBJ1-5 | 13 | TRBV10-3 | TGTGCCACCAGCGGGGGGCTGGGTCAGCCCCAGCATTTT | CATSGGLGQPQHF
TRBD1 | - | TRBJ2-5 | 15 | TRBV5-1 | TGCGCCAGCAGCACGGCGGGGACAGGGGAAGAGACCCAGTACTTC | CASSTAGTGEETQYF
- | - | TRBJ2-3 | 13 | TRBV5-1 | TGCGCCAGCAGGAGGGTAGCGGAGGATACGCAGTATTTT | CASRRVAEDTQYF
- | few | TRBJ1-2 | 15 | TRBV5-1 | TGCGCCAGCAGCTCGGCGGGCGCGACTAACTATGGCTACACCTTC | CASSSAGATNYGYTF
TRBD2 | - | TRBJ2-2 | 18 | TRBV23-1 | TGCGCCAGCAGTCTACGTGGACTAGCAGGGCGGGGCACCGGGGAGCTGTTTTTT | CASSLRGLAGRGTGELFF
TRBD1 | - | TRBJ2-3 | 15 | TRBV10-3 | TGTGCCATCAGTTACGGACAGGGGAGCACAGATACGCAGTATTTT | CAISYGQGSTDTQYF
TRBD1 | - | TRBJ1-2 | 15 | TRBV6-5 | TGTGCCAGCAGCAAGCGAGGGGGCGGCGGCTATGGCTACACCTTC | CASSKRGGGGYGYTF
- | - | TRBJ2-1 | 18 | TRBV7-2 | TGTGCCAGCAGCTTAGAGGGAGACAGGCCCTTGAACTACAATGAGCAGTTCTTC | CASSLEGDRPLNYNEQFF
TRBD2 | - | TRBJ2-1 | 17 | TRBV5-4 | TGTGCCAGCAGCATTCGGGGGGGACTAGCTCCCTACAATGAGCAGTTCTTC | CASSIRGGLAPYNEQFF
TRBD2 | - | TRBJ2-3 | 14 | TRBV2 | TGTGCCAGCGGTCTAGCGGGGGGCACAGATACGCAGTATTTT | CASGLAGGTDTQYF